This TCR beta chain was obtained from a study of T cells after yellow fever vaccination. The CDR3 spans 13 residues. CDR1 is LGHNA and CDR2 is YSLEER in the germline V gene. V gave up 1 base and J gave up 4 bases, with 7 bases separating them. Regarding the study as a whole: One caveat is that FACS-sorted repertoires could contain abundant clonotypes contaminating from the bulk population. Reappearing after the booster were most of the clones from primary vaccination (almost 97% CD4, approximately 86% CD8).

As for this clonotype: Its antigen remains unknown.

TCRdb independently ran MiXCR on the 5' RACE reads; one entry per CDR3 protein. The sample yields 500,000 to 550,000 distinct CDR3 sequences, roughly a fifth seen once. This specimen was PBMCs, taken approximately 22 days after the first yellow fever vaccination. The sequence came from a man between 18 and 29 years old who received the YFV17D yellow fever vaccine. The rearrangement joins TRBV4-3 to TRBJ1-1; D not certain. This chain's CDR3 is CASSQVVGTEAFF. CDR3 nucleotides: TGCGCCAGCAGCCAAGTTGTGGGCACTGAAGCTTTCTTT.